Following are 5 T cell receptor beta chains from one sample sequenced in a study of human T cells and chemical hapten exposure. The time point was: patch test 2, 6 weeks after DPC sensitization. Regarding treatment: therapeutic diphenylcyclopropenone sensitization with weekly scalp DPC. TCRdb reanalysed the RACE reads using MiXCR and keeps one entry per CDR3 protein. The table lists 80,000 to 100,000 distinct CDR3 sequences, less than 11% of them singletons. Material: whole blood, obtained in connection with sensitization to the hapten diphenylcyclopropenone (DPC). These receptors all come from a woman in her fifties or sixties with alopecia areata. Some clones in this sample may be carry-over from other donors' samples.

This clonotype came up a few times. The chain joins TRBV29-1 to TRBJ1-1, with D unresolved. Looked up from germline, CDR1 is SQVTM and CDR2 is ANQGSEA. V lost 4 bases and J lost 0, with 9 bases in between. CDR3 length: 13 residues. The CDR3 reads CSVVKPLNTEAFF. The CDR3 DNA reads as TGCAGCGTTGTAAAACCGCTGAACACTGAAGCTTTCTTT. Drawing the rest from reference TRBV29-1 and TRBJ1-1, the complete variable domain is SAVISQKPSRDICQRGTSLTIQCQVDSQVTMMFWYRQQPGQSLTLIATANQGSEATYESGFVIDKFPISRPNLTFSTLTVSNMSPEDSSIYLCSVVKPLNTEAFFGQGTRLTVV.

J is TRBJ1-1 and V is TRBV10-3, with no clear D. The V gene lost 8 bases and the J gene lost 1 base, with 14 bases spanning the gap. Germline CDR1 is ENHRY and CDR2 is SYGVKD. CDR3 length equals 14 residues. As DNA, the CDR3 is TGTGCCATCCGGATTACCTCGGAGAACACTGAAGCTTTCTTT. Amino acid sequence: CAIRITSENTEAFF.

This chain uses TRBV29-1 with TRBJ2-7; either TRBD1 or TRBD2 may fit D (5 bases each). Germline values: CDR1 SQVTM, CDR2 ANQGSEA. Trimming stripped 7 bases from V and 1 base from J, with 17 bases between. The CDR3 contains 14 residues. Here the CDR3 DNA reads TGCAGCGCCAAAGCCGGGACGGAGTCCTACGAGCAGTACTTC. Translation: CSAKAGTESYEQYF.

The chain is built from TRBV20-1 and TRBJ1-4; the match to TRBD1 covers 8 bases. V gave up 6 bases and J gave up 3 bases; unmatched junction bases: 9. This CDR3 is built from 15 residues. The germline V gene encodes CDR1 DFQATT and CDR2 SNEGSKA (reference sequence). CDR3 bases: TGCAGTGCCCAGCCCAGGGGGCCGGCTAATGAAAAACTGTTTTTT. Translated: CSAQPRGPANEKLFF.

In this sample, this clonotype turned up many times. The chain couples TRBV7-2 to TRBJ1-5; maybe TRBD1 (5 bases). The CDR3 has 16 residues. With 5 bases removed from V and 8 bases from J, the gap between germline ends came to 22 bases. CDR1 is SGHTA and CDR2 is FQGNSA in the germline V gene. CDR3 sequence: CASSISGTAAIEPQHF. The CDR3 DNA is TGTGCCAGCAGCATTTCCGGGACCGCCGCAATCGAGCCCCAGCATTTT.